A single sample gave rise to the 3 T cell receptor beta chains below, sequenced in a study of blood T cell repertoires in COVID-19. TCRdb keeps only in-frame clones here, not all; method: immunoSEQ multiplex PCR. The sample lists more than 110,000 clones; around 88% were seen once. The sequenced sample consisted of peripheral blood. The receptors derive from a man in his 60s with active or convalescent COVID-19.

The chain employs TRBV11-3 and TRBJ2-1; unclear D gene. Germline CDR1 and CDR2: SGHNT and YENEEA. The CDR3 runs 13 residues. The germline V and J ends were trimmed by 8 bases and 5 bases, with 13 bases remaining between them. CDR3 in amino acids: CASASGRDNEQFF. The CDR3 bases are TGTGCCAGCGCCTCAGGCCGAGACAATGAGCAGTTCTTC.

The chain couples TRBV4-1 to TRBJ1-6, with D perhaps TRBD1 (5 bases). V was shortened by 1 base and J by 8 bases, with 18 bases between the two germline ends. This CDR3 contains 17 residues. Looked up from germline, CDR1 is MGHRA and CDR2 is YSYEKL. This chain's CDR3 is CASSQAHPGGGDSPLHF. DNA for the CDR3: TGCGCCAGCAGCCAAGCCCACCCCGGGGGAGGTGATTCACCCCTCCACTTT.

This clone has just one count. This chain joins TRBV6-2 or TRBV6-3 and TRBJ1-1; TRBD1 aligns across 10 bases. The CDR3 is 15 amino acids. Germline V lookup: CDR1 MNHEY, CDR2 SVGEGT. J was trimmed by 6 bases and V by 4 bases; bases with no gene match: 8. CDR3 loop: CASSSGQGGAAEAFF. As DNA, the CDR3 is TGTGCCAGCAGTTCCGGACAGGGGGGAGCAGCTGAAGCTTTCTTT.